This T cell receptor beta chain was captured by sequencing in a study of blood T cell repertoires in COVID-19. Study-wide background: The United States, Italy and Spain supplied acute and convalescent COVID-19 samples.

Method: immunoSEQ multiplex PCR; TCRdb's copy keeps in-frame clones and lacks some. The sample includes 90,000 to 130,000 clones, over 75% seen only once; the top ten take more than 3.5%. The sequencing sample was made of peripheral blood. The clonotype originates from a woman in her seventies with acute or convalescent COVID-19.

DNA of the CDR3: TGTGCCAGCAGTGACACAGGGGGCGCAGGAAACACCATATATTTT. It is translated as CASSDTGGAGNTIYF. The chain employs TRBV28 and TRBJ1-3, with 9 bases matching TRBD1. This CDR3 has 15 residues. From germline, CDR1 is MDHEN and CDR2 SYDVKM. The V segment lost 5 bases and the J segment 4 bases; nucleotides outside the gene matches: 6.